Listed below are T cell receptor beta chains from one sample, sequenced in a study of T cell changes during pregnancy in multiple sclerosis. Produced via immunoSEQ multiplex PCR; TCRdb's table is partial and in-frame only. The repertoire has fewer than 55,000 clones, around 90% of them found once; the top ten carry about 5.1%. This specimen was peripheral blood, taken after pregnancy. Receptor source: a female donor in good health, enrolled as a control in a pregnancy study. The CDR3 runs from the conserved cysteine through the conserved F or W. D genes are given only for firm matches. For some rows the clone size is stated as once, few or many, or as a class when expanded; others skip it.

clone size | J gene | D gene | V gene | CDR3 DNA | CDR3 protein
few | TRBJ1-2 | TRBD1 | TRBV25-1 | TGTGCCAGCAGTCCCGCAAACAGGGGGGACTATGGCTACACCTTC | CASSPANRGDYGYTF
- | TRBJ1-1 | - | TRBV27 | TGTGCCAGCAGTTCTTGGGACTGGTTTGATCGGGAGACTGAAGCTTTCTTT | CASSSWDWFDRETEAFF
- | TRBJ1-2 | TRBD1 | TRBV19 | TGTGCCAGTAGTATGGGGACAGGGGCGAGTGGCTACACCTTC | CASSMGTGASGYTF
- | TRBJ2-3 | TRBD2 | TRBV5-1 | TGCGCCAGCAGTGGAGCGGGGGCCGTAAGCACAGATACGCAGTATTTT | CASSGAGAVSTDTQYF
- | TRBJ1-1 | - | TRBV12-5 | TGTGCTAGTGGTACCTCCTCGGGTAGTCCGGCTTTCTTT | CASGTSSGSPAFF
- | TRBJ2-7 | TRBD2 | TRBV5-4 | TGTGCCAGCAGCTTAGGACTAGCGGCTTCCTACGAGCAGTACTTC | CASSLGLAASYEQYF
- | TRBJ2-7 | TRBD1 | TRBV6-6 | TGTGCCAGCGGACAGGGGGCGAGGTACGAGCAGTACTTC | CASGQGARYEQYF
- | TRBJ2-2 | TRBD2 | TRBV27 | TGTGCCAGCAGTTTAGCCGCGACTAGCGGGGTATTATCCGGGGAGCTGTTTTTT | CASSLAATSGVLSGELFF
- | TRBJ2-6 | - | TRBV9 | TGTGCCAGCAGCGTAGGAACAGGTTACTCTGGGGCCAACGTCCTGACTTTC | CASSVGTGYSGANVLTF
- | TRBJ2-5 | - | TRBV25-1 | TGTGCCAGCAGTGAATTTGGAGGCGGGGAGACCCAGTACTTC | CASSEFGGGETQYF
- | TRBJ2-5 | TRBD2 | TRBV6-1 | TGTGCCAGCTCCGGGGGGGCCTCGGCGAGAGAGACCCAGTACTTC | CASSGGASARETQYF
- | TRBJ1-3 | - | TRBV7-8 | TGTGCCAGCAGCTTAGGTCAGGGTAGTGGAAACACCATATATTTT | CASSLGQGSGNTIYF
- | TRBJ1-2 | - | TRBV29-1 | TGCAGCGTTGAAGCTGTACGAGGCTATGGCTACACCTTC | CSVEAVRGYGYTF
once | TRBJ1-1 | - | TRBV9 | TGTGCCAGCAGAGCGATGGGGGCCAACACTGAAGCTTTCTTT | CASRAMGANTEAFF
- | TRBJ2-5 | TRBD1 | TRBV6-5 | TGTGCCAGCCTAGGACAGGGAGACCAAGAGACCCAGTACTTC | CASLGQGDQETQYF
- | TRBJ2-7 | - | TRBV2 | TGTGCCAGCTTTGGCCTTTTGGCGGCTTCCTACGAGCAGTACTTC | CASFGLLAASYEQYF
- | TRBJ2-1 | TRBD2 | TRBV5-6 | TGTGCCAGCAGCCCCAGTGGGCGGGGGGGCCCCGTGGAGTTCTTC | CASSPSGRGGPVEFF
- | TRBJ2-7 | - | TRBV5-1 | TGCGCCAGCAGCTTGGATCAGAGGGAGCAGTACTTC | CASSLDQREQYF
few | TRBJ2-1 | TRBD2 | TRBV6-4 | TGTGCCAGCAGTGACGGAGCGGGGGATCCGTACAATGAGCAGTTCTTC | CASSDGAGDPYNEQFF
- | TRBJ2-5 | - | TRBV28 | TGTGCCAGCAGTTTGGACAGCCAAGAGACCCAGTACTTC | CASSLDSQETQYF
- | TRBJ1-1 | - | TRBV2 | TGTGCCATCGGGAGGGAAGTGAACACTGAAGCTTTCTTT | CAIGREVNTEAFF
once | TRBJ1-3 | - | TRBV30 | TGTGCCTGGAGGACATCACCTGGAAACACCATATATTTT | CAWRTSPGNTIYF
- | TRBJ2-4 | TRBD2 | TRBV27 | TGTGCCAGCAGTGGGGGGGGACTAGCCAAAAACATTCAGTACTTC | CASSGGGLAKNIQYF
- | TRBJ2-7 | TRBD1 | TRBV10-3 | TGTGCCATCAGGAGACAGGGGGGCGAGCAGTACTTC | CAIRRQGGEQYF
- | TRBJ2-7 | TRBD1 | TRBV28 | TGTGCCAGCCGGGTGGGGGGACAGGGAACCGAGCAGTACTTC | CASRVGGQGTEQYF
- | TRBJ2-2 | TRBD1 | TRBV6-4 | TGTGCCAGCAGTGAAGGACAGGGTGGAACCGGGGAGCTGTTTTTT | CASSEGQGGTGELFF
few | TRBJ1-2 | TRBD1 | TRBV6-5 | TGTGCCAGCAGTAACAGGGGGCGCGACTATGGCTACACCTTC | CASSNRGRDYGYTF
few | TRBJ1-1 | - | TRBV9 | TGTGCCAGCAGCGTAGCAGTGAACACTGAAGCTTTCTTT | CASSVAVNTEAFF
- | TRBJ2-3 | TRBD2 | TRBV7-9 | TGTGCCAGCAGCTTGCCGGGAGGGAAAGATACGCAGTATTTT | CASSLPGGKDTQYF
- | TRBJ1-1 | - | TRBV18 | TGTGCCAGCTCACCACCCTCCGTCGGGACTGAAGCTTTCTTT | CASSPPSVGTEAFF
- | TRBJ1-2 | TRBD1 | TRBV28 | TGTGCCAGCAGTTTCGACAGGGGGCAAACTAACTATGGCTACACCTTC | CASSFDRGQTNYGYTF
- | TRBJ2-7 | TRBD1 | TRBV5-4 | TGTGCCAGCAGCTTGAGACAGGGGGCCTACGAGCAGTACTTC | CASSLRQGAYEQYF
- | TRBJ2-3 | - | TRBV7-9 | TGTGCCAGCAGCTCGGTCACAGATACGCAGTATTTT | CASSSVTDTQYF
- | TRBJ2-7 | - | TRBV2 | TGTGCCAGCAAAACCCCCCAGGGCCAGACCCACCGATCGGTCTACGAGCAGTACTTC | CASKTPQGQTHRSVYEQYF
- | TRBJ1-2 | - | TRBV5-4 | TGTGCCAGCAGCTTGGGGAGGGCTTTCTATGGCTACACCTTC | CASSLGRAFYGYTF
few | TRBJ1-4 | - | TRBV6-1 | TGTGCCAGCGGGGGGGGGCAGGGGAGCGAAAAACTGTTTTTT | CASGGGQGSEKLFF
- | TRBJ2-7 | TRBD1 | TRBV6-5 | TGTGCCAGCAGGACAGGGGTCGACAGGGTCTACGAGCAGTACTTC | CASRTGVDRVYEQYF
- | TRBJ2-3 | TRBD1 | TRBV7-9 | TGTGCCAGCAGCGAAAGGACAGGGGGGGGCACAGATACGCAGTATTTT | CASSERTGGGTDTQYF
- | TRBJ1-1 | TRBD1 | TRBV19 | TGTGCCAGTAGGGGACCTACAGGGGGCCGGGAGAACACTGAAGCTTTCTTT | CASRGPTGGRENTEAFF
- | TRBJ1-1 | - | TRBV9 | TGTGCCAGCAGCGAAGTAGGGGGGGTTAACGCTGAAGCTTTCTTT | CASSEVGGVNAEAFF
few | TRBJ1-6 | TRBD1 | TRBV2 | TGTGCCAGCAGTTTCCGGGACAGTAGTTCACCCCTCCACTTT | CASSFRDSSSPLHF
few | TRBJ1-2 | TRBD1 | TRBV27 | TGTGCCAGCAGTTTCTCCGGACAGGGCTATGGCTACACCTTC | CASSFSGQGYGYTF
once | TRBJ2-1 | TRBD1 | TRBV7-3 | TGTGCCAGCAGCTTAACTCAGGGAGACAGGGGGCTAAATGAGCAGTTCTTC | CASSLTQGDRGLNEQFF
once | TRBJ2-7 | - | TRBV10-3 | TGTGCCATCAGCGAGGCAGGGTACGAGCAGTACTTC | CAISEAGYEQYF
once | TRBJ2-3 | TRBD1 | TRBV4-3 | TGCGCCAGCAGCCATAACAGGGGTAAGGAAGATACGCAGTATTTT | CASSHNRGKEDTQYF
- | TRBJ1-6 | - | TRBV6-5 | TGTGCCAGTCAGCAGGGGACGGATTCACCCCTCCACTTT | CASQQGTDSPLHF
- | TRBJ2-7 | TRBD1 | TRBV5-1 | TGCGCCAGCAGCCCCGGGCACAGGGGAATCTACGAGCAGTACTTC | CASSPGHRGIYEQYF
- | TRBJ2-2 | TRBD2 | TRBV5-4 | TGTGCCAGCAGCTCACCTGGACTAGCGGGGGCCCACACCGGGGAGCTGTTTTTT | CASSSPGLAGAHTGELFF
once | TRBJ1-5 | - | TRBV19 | TGTGCCAGTAGTATGCTAAATCAGCCCCAGCATTTT | CASSMLNQPQHF
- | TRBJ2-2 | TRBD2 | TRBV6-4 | TGTGCCAGCAGTGAGTCTAGCGGGAGTACCGGGGAGCTGTTTTTT | CASSESSGSTGELFF
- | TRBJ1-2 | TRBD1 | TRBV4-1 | TGCGCCAGCAGCCAAGACGGGGGACAGGGGGCGGAGGGCTACACCTTC | CASSQDGGQGAEGYTF
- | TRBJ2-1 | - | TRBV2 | TGTGCCAGCAGAGTTTCTAGCCACAATGAGCAGTTCTTC | CASRVSSHNEQFF